This passage covers 5 T cell receptor beta chains from one sample sequenced in a study of blood T cells in healthy people across ages. Using a J-beta primer mix together with a sample-barcoded 5' primer, a second PCR was run for about 7 to 12 cycles. TCRdb analysed the 5' RACE reads with MiXCR anew, one entry per CDR3 protein. The sample has about 680,000 distinct CDR3 sequences; roughly 49% are singletons. The sequenced sample consisted of blood. All receptors come from a woman aged 55-69 years in good health.

This clonotype has just a few counts. The chain carries TRBV28 and TRBJ2-5; TRBD1 or TRBD2 may be the D gene (5 bases each). The end of the DNA fits TRBJ2-7 better, so the J call may be wrong. There are 14 residues in the CDR3. Germline V CDR1 and CDR2: MDHEN, SYDVKM. The CDR3 loop is CASSFGGTNAEQYF. The CDR3 region has the DNA TGTGCCAGCAGTTTTGGTGGGACCAATGCCGAGCAGTACTTC.

The rearrangement uses TRBV6-2 or TRBV6-3 and TRBJ2-4, with D maybe TRBD1 (6 bases). CDR1 is MNHEY, CDR2 SVGEGT, per germline. Trimming removed 4 bases at V and 3 bases at J, with 13 bases between. CDR3 length: 15 amino acids. The CDR3 region has the DNA TGTGCCAGCAGTTTCGCCCAGGGGCTCAAAAACATTCAGTACTTC. Its translation is CASSFAQGLKNIQYF.

V and J are TRBV5-1 and TRBJ2-5, with D unclear. Germline V gene sequence: CDR1 SGHRS, CDR2 YFSETQ. The V end lost 0 bases, the J end lost 3 bases, and 9 bases lay between the germline ends. The CDR3 runs to 14 residues. DNA of the CDR3: TGCGCCAGCAGCTTGGGTGGGCCGAAAGAGACCCAGTACTTC. It is translated as CASSLGGPKETQYF.

This rearrangement joins TRBV7-2 to TRBJ1-2; D is undetermined. Germline V gene lookup returns CDR1 SGHTA and CDR2 FQGNSA. The CDR3 covers 14 residues. Trimming left V 5 bases short and J 8 bases short, with 18 bases between. In DNA form, the CDR3 reads TGTGCCAGCAGCCCCCCAAGGCTATTAGTGGGCTACACCTTC. Encoded protein: CASSPPRLLVGYTF.

The rearrangement uses TRBV5-1 and TRBJ1-4; D is ambiguous. Trimming took 0 bases from V and 10 from J, leaving 19 bases between them. Germline CDR1 and CDR2: SGHRS and YFSETQ. This CDR3 comprises 16 residues. The DNA of the CDR3 is TGCGCCAGCAGCTTGGCCGGGAGGCGAAGTGATGGAAAACTGTTTTTT. This encodes CASSLAGRRSDGKLFF.